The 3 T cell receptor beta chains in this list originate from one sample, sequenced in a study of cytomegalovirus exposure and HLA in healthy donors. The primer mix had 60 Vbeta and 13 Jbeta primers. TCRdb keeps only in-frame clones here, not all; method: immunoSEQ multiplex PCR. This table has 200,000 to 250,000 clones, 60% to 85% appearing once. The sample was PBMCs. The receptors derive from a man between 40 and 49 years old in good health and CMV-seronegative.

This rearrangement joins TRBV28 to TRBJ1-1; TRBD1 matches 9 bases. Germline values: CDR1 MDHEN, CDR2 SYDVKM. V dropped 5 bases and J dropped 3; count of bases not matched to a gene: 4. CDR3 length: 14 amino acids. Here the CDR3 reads CASSNRGLDTEAFF. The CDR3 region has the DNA TGTGCCAGCAGTAACAGGGGGCTGGACACTGAAGCTTTCTTT. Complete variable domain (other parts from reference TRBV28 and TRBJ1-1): DVKVTQSSRYLVKRTGEKVFLECVQDMDHENMFWYRQDPGLGLRLIYFSYDVKMKEKGDIPEGYSVSREKKERFSLILESASTNQTSMYLCASSNRGLDTEAFFGQGTRLTVV.

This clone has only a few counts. CDR3 nucleotides: TGTGCCAGTAGTATCCCCGGGAGGGGAGGAGAGACCCAGTACTTC. This encodes CASSIPGRGGETQYF. J is TRBJ2-5 and V is TRBV19, with 8 bases identical to TRBD2. V shed 3 bases and J 4 bases; nucleotides not matched to a gene: 7. CDR3 length: 15 residues. Germline V gene data show CDR1 as LNHDA and CDR2 as SQIVND (reference sequence).

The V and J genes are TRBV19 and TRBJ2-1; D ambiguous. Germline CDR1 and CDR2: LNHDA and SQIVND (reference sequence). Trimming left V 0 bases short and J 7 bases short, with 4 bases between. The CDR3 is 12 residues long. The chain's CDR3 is CASSIERNEQFF. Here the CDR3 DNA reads TGTGCCAGTAGTATAGAACGGAATGAGCAGTTCTTC.